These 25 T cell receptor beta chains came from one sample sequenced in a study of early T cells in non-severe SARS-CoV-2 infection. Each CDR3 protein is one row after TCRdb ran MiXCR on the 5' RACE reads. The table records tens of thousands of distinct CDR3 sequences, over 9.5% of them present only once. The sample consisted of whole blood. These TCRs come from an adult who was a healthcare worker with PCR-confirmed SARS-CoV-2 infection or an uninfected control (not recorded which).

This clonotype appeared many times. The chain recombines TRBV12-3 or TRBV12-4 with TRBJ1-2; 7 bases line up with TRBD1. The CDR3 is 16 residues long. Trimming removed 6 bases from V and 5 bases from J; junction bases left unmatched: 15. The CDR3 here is CASSRDSSPAIYGYTF. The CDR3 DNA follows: TGTGCCAGCAGCCGGGACAGTTCCCCGGCTATTTATGGCTACACCTTC.

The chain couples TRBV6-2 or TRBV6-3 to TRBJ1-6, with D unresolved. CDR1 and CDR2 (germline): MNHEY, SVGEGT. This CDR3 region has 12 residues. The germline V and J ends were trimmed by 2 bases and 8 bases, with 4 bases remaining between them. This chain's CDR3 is CASSYQDSPLHF. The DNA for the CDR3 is TGTGCCAGCAGTTACCAAGATTCACCCCTCCACTTT.

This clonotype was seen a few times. The CDR3 here is CASSLASANPGGYTF. The CDR3 nucleotides are TGTGCCAGCAGTTTAGCGTCGGCCAACCCGGGGGGCTACACCTTC. The rearrangement links TRBV12-3 or TRBV12-4 to TRBJ1-2, with D unresolved. This CDR3 has 15 amino acids. Trimming stripped 0 bases from V and 8 bases from J, with 16 bases between.

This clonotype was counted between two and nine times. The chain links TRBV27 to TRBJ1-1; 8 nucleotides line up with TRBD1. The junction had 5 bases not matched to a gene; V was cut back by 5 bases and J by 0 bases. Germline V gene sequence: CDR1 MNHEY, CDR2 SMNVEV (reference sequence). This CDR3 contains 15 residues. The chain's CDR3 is CASSRAGGLNTEAFF. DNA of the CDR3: TGTGCCAGCAGTCGAGCAGGGGGCCTGAACACTGAAGCTTTCTTT.

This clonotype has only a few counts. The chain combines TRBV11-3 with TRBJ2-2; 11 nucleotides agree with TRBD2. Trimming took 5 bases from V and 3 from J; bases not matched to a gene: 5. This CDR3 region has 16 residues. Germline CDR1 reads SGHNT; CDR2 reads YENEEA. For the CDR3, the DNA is TGTGCCAGCAGCAAACTAGCGGGAGCGTACACCGGGGAGCTGTTTTTT. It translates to CASSKLAGAYTGELFF. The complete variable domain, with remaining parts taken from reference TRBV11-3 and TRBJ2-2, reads EAGVVQSPRYKIIEKKQPVAFWCNPISGHNTLYWYLQNLGQGPELLIRYENEEAVDDSQLPKDRFSAERLKGVDSTLKIQPAELGDSAVYLCASSKLAGAYTGELFFGEGSRLTVL.

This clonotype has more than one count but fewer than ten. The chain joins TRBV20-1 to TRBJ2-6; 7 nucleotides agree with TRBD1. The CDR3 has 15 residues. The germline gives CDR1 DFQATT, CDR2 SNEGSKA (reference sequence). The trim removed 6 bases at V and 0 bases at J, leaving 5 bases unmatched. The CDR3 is CSALDRASGANVLTF. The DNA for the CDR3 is TGCAGTGCGCTCGACAGGGCCTCTGGGGCCAACGTCCTGACTTTC.

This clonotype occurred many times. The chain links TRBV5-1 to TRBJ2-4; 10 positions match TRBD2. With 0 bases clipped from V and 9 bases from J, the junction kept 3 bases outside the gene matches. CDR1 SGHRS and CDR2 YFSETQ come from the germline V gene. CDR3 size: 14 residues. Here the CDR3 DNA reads TGCGCCAGCAGCTTGGCCCCTAGCGGGAGCATTCAGTACTTC. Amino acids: CASSLAPSGSIQYF.

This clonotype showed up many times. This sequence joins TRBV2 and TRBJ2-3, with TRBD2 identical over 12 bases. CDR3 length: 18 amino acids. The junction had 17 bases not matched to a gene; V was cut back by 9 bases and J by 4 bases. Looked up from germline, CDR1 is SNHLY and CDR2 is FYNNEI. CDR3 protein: CAREGLAGNSPPPDTQYF. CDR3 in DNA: TGTGCCAGAGAGGGACTAGCGGGCAATTCTCCACCCCCAGATACGCAGTATTTT.

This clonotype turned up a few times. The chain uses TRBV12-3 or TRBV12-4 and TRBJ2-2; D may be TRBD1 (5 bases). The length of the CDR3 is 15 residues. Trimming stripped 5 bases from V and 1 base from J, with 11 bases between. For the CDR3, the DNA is TGTGCCAGCAGTCCCAGGGCAGGGAACACCGGGGAGCTGTTTTTT. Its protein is CASSPRAGNTGELFF.

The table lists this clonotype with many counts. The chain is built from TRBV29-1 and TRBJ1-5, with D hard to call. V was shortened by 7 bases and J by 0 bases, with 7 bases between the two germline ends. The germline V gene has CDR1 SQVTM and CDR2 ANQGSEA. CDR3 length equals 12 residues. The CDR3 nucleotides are TGCAGCGGTGATTATAGCAATCAGCCCCAGCATTTT. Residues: CSGDYSNQPQHF.

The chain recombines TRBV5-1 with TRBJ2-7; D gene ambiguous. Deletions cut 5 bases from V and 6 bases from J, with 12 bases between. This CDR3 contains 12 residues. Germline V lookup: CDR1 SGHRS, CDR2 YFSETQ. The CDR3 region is CASRSATREQYF. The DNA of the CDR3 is TGCGCCAGCAGGTCCGCGACGCGCGAGCAGTACTTC.

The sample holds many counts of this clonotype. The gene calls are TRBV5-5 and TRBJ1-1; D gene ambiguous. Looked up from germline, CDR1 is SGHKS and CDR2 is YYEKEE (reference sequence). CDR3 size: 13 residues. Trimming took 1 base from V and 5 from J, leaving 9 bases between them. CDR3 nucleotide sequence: TGTGCCAGCAGCTTGTTCCTGGGGACTGAAGCTTTCTTT. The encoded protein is CASSLFLGTEAFF.

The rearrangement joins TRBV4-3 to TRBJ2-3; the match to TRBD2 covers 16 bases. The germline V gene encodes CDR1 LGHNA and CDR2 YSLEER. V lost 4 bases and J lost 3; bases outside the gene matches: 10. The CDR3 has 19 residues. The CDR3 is CASSRGLAGGPKQTDTQYF. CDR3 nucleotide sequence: TGCGCCAGCAGCCGGGGACTAGCGGGAGGGCCTAAGCAGACAGATACGCAGTATTTT.

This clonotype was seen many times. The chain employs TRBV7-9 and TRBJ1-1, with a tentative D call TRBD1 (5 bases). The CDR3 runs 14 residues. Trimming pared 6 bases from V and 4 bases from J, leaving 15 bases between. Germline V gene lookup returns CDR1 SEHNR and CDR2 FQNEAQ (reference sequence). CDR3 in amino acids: CASRRGLASTEAFF. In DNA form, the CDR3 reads TGTGCCAGCAGAAGGGGCCTAGCAAGCACTGAAGCTTTCTTT.

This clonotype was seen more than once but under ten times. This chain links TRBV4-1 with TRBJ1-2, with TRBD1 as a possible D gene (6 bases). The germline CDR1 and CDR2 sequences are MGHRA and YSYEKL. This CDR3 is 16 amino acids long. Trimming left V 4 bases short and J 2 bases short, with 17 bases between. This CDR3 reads CASSPRQGTLNYGYTF. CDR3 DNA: TGCGCCAGCAGCCCCCGCCAAGGGACACTGAACTATGGCTACACCTTC.

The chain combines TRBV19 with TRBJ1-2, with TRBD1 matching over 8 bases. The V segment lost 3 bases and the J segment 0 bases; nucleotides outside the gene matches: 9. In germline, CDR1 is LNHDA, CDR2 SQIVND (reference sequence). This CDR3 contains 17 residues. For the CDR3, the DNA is TGTGCCAGTAGTATTAGGACAGGGTCGATCCCTAACTATGGCTACACCTTC. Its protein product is CASSIRTGSIPNYGYTF.

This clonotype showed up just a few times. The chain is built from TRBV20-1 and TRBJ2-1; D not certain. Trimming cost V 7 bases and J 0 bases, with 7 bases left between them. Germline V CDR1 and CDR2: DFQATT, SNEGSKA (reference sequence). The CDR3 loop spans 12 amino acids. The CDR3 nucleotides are TGCAGTGGCAGCAGCTCCTACAATGAGCAGTTCTTC. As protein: CSGSSSYNEQFF.

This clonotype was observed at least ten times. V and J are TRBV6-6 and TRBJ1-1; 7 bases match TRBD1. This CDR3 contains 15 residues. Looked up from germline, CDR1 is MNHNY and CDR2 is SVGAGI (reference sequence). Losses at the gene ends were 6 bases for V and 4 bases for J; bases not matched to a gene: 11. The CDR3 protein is CASRPPDRVGTEAFF. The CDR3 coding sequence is TGTGCCAGCAGGCCCCCCGACAGGGTTGGCACTGAAGCTTTCTTT.

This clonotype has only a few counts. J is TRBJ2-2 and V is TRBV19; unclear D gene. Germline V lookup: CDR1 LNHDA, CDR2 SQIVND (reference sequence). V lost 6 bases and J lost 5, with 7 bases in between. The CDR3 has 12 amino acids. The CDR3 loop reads CASRVGTGELFF. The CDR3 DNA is TGTGCCAGTAGGGTAGGAACCGGGGAGCTGTTTTTT.

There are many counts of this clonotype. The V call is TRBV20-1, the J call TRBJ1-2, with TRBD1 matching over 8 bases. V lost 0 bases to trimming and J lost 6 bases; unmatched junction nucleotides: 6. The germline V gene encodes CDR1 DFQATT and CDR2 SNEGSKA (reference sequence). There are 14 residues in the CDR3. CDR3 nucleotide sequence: TGCAGTGCTAGAGATTCACAGGGGGAAGATGGCTACACCTTC. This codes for CSARDSQGEDGYTF.

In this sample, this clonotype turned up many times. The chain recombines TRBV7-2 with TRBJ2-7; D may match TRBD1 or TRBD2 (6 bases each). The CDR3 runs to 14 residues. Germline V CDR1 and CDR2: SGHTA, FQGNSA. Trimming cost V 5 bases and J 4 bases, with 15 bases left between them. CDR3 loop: CASSAGQGGYEQYF. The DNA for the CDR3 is TGTGCCAGCAGCGCGGGCCAAGGGGGGTACGAGCAGTACTTC.

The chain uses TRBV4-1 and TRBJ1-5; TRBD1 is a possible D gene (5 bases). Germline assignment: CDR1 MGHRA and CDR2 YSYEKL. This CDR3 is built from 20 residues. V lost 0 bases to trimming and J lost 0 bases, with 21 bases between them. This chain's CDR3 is CASSQDAGTIVKFSNQPQHF. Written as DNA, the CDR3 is TGCGCCAGCAGCCAAGATGCAGGGACGATCGTAAAATTTAGCAATCAGCCCCAGCATTTT.

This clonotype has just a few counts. The CDR3 is CASSDWVADTQYF. CDR3 DNA sequence: TGTGCCAGCAGTGATTGGGTGGCAGATACGCAGTATTTT. This sequence joins TRBV6-1 and TRBJ2-3; D uncertain. V gave up 3 bases and J gave up 4 bases, with 8 bases separating them. CDR3 size: 13 residues. Germline V gives CDR1 MNHNS, CDR2 SASEGT.

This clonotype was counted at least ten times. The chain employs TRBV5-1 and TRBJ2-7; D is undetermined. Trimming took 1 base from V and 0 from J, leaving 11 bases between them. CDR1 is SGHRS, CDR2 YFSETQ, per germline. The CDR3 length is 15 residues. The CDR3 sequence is CASSLLKGSSYEQYF. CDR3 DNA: TGCGCCAGCAGCTTGTTAAAGGGAAGCTCCTACGAGCAGTACTTC.

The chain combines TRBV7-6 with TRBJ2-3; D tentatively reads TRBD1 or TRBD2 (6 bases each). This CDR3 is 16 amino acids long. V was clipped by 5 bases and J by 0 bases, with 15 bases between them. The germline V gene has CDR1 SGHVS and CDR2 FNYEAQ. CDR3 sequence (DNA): TGTGCCAGCAGCCTAAGGAGGGGGACTAGCACAGATACGCAGTATTTT. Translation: CASSLRRGTSTDTQYF.